The 3 T cell receptor beta chains in this list originate from one sample, sequenced in a study of OX40 agonist ivuxolimab in advanced cancers. The method was immunoSEQ multiplex PCR; TCRdb's version includes in-frame clones alone and lacks a portion of them. The sample yields tens of thousands of clones, approximately 90% seen once. This sample comprised CD4+ or CD8+ T cells sorted from blood, obtained in a trial of the OX40 agonist ivuxolimab. All receptors derive from an adult with an advanced solid tumor such as melanoma, head and neck, liver or kidney cancer.

The genes are TRBV12-5 and TRBJ1-4; the match to TRBD1 covers 9 bases. The CDR3 loop spans 15 amino acids. CDR1 and CDR2 (germline): LGHNT, FRNRAP. V lost 0 bases and J lost 8; bases outside the gene matches: 4. The CDR3 here is CASGLVGQGGEKLFF. Written as DNA, the CDR3 is TGTGCTAGTGGTTTGGTGGGACAGGGAGGAGAAAAACTGTTTTTT.

J is TRBJ2-3 and V is TRBV5-1; 7 bases are shared with TRBD2. This CDR3 spans 15 amino acids. The J segment lost 1 base and the V segment lost 0 bases, leaving 2 bases of the junction unmatched. Germline V CDR1 and CDR2: SGHRS, YFSETQ. Here the CDR3 DNA reads TGCGCCAGCAGCTTGGAGGCGGGGGGCACAGATACGCAGTATTTT. Protein: CASSLEAGGTDTQYF.

The CDR3 bases are TGTGCCAGCAGTGTACTACAGGGGTACGAGCAGTACTTC. Translating gives CASSVLQGYEQYF. This rearrangement joins TRBV6-1 to TRBJ2-7; TRBD1 agrees at 7 bases. The CDR3 is made up of 13 amino acids. With 4 bases clipped from V and 4 bases from J, the junction kept 4 bases outside the gene matches. Germline values: CDR1 MNHNS, CDR2 SASEGT.